These 32 T cell receptor beta chains came from one sample sequenced in a study of control samples from healthy donors and cancer patients. This table comes from immunoSEQ multiplex PCR, and its TCRdb copy is limited to in-frame clones, with some not included. Of under 70,000 clones listed, 90% were seen once; the top ten hold roughly 1.2%. Input material: PBMCs. These TCRs come from a woman in her fifties or sixties with colorectal cancer.

This rearrangement joins TRBV5-1 to TRBJ2-2; 11 nucleotides match TRBD2. J was trimmed by 7 bases and V by 4 bases; bases with no gene match: 9. Germline-derived CDR1 and CDR2 are SGHRS and YFSETQ. The CDR3 loop spans 16 amino acids. The CDR3 loop reads CASSTTSGGRGGELFF. The CDR3 bases are TGCGCCAGCAGCACCACTAGCGGGGGACGGGGCGGGGAGCTGTTTTTT.

The genes are TRBV19 and TRBJ1-3; D unresolved. Germline V lookup: CDR1 LNHDA, CDR2 SQIVND (reference sequence). CDR3 length: 17 residues. V dropped 3 bases and J dropped 3 bases, with 18 bases sitting between them. CDR3 in amino acids: CASSIGYAAAIGNTIYF. The CDR3 DNA is TGTGCCAGTAGTATCGGGTACGCGGCAGCGATTGGAAACACCATATATTTT.

The chain is built from TRBV27 and TRBJ1-1, with 8 positions matching TRBD1. The ends lost 5 bases at V and 1 base at J; junction bases unmatched: 6. The CDR3 contains 15 residues. Germline V gene lookup returns CDR1 MNHEY and CDR2 SMNVEV (reference sequence). This CDR3 is CASSPVGQANTEAFF. DNA for the CDR3: TGTGCCAGCAGTCCCGTGGGACAGGCGAACACTGAAGCTTTCTTT.

The chain has TRBV19 and TRBJ1-5; D is undetermined. The CDR3 is 13 residues long. Germline V CDR1 and CDR2: LNHDA, SQIVND (reference sequence). Trimming shortened V by 4 bases and J by 5 bases, and 9 bases separated the two germline ends. Here the CDR3 reads CASSKGKDQPQHF. The CDR3 DNA is TGTGCCAGTAGTAAAGGGAAAGATCAGCCCCAGCATTTT.

V usage is TRBV6-1 and J usage is TRBJ1-3; unclear D gene. Trimming stripped 3 bases from V and 4 bases from J, with 13 bases between. Germline loops: CDR1 MNHNS, CDR2 SASEGT. The CDR3 loop spans 15 amino acids. The DNA of the CDR3 is TGTGCCAGCAGTGAGTCGGGATTCACAGGAAACACCATATATTTT. Its protein is CASSESGFTGNTIYF.

The genes are TRBV6-5 and TRBJ1-2; D gene uncertain. CDR1 is MNHEY, CDR2 SVGAGI, per germline. This CDR3 spans 13 amino acids. Trimming removed 8 bases at V and 4 bases at J, with 14 bases between. As DNA, the CDR3 is TGTGCCAGCCAGGATACGGTGACCTATGGCTACACCTTC. It encodes CASQDTVTYGYTF.

The gene calls are TRBV28 and TRBJ2-3; D is uncertain. Germline CDR1 is MDHEN and CDR2 is SYDVKM. The CDR3 consists of 12 residues. With 6 bases removed from V and 2 bases from J, the gap between germline ends came to 6 bases. CDR3 nucleotide sequence: TGTGCCAGCAGGGGAAACACAGATACGCAGTATTTT. Translation gives CASRGNTDTQYF. Full variable domain (missing parts from reference TRBV28 and TRBJ2-3): DVKVTQSSRYLVKRTGEKVFLECVQDMDHENMFWYRQDPGLGLRLIYFSYDVKMKEKGDIPEGYSVSREKKERFSLILESASTNQTSMYLCASRGNTDTQYFGPGTRLTVL.

The chain uses TRBV15 and TRBJ2-3; 10 bases map to TRBD1. Germline assignment: CDR1 LNHNV and CDR2 YYDKDF (reference sequence). CDR3 length: 16 residues. The J segment lost 2 bases and the V segment lost 3 bases, leaving 5 bases of the junction unmatched. Here the CDR3 reads CATSSQDRGTTDTQYF. DNA for the CDR3: TGTGCCACCAGCAGCCAGGACAGGGGGACCACAGATACGCAGTATTTT.

Worth noting for this clone: Other DNA sequences of this sample code for an identical CDR3. The chain recombines TRBV2 with TRBJ1-2; D unresolved. V dropped 3 bases and J dropped 3 bases, with 8 bases sitting between them. The CDR3 has 13 residues. The germline gives CDR1 SNHLY, CDR2 FYNNEI. CDR3: CASSESRDYGYTF. CDR3 sequence (DNA): TGTGCCAGCAGTGAGTCCCGAGACTATGGCTACACCTTC.

The rearrangement joins TRBV7-2 to TRBJ2-3; D gene unclear. The CDR3 covers 16 residues. The V end lost 2 bases, the J end lost 1 base, and 13 bases lay between the germline ends. Germline CDR1 SGHTA, CDR2 FQGNSA. CDR3 residues: CASSLLPGGGTDTQYF. DNA of the CDR3: TGTGCCAGCAGCTTACTGCCAGGTGGCGGCACAGATACGCAGTATTTT. Full variable domain (missing parts from reference TRBV7-2 and TRBJ2-3): GAGVSQSPSNKVTEKGKDVELRCDPISGHTALYWYRQSLGQGLEFLIYFQGNSAPDKSGLPSDRFSAERTGGSVSTLTIQRTQQEDSAVYLCASSLLPGGGTDTQYFGPGTRLTVL.

The gene calls are TRBV6-2 or TRBV6-3 and TRBJ1-1, with D perhaps matching TRBD1 (6 bases). Looked up from germline, CDR1 is MNHEY and CDR2 is SVGEGT. The CDR3 has 14 amino acids. Trimming removed 0 bases from V and 11 bases from J, with 16 bases in between. The CDR3 DNA is TGTGCCAGCAGTTACTCGAACAGGGAGTTTCTGGCTTTCTTT. Its protein product is CASSYSNREFLAFF.

CDR3 amino acids: CASSKALRQGWSPLHF. The CDR3 nucleotides read TGTGCCAGCAGCAAAGCGCTGCGGCAGGGGTGGTCACCCCTCCACTTT. The chain employs TRBV21-1 and TRBJ1-6; TRBD1, the table's D call, lacks a check against the DNA. TRBV21-1 has pseudogene status. The CDR3 length is 16 residues.

V gene TRBV7-6 combines with J gene TRBJ2-5; D is unresolved. Trimming stripped 5 bases from V and 0 bases from J, with 7 bases between. This CDR3 region has 13 residues. Germline V lookup: CDR1 SGHVS, CDR2 FNYEAQ. The CDR3 DNA follows: TGTGCCAGCAGCCCACAGTACCAAGAGACCCAGTACTTC. Translation: CASSPQYQETQYF.

This sequence joins TRBV6-4 and TRBJ1-2; 8 positions agree with TRBD1. This CDR3 contains 15 residues. The germline V gene encodes CDR1 MRHNA and CDR2 SNTAGT. V was clipped by 5 bases and J by 3 bases; unmatched bases: 8. CDR3 in DNA: TGTGCCAGCAGTACCGGACAGGGAGGTGACTATGGCTACACCTTC. Translation gives CASSTGQGGDYGYTF.

This clone turned up a few times. The J gene is TRBJ2-6, the V gene TRBV14, with D unclear. V dropped 1 base and J dropped 3 bases, with 1 base sitting between them. Germline CDR1 and CDR2: SGHDN and FVKESK. CDR3 length: 13 amino acids. The CDR3 loop reads CASSQGGANVLTF. For the CDR3, the DNA is TGTGCCAGCAGCCAAGGTGGGGCCAACGTCCTGACTTTC.

The gene calls are TRBV4-1 and TRBJ2-2; the match to TRBD2 covers 14 bases. Germline CDR1 reads MGHRA; CDR2 reads YSYEKL. With 2 bases clipped from V and 6 bases from J, the junction kept 8 bases outside the gene matches. The CDR3 is made up of 18 amino acids. This chain's CDR3 is CASSQLGTSGSRAGELFF. The CDR3 nucleotides are TGCGCCAGCAGCCAATTAGGGACTAGCGGGAGTCGGGCCGGGGAGCTGTTTTTT.

This clone was picked up a small number of times. CDR3 sequence reads: CASRQQNTIYF. For the CDR3, the DNA is TGTGCCAGCAGACAGCAAAACACCATATATTTT. This chain joins TRBV28 and TRBJ1-3; D not certain. The length of the CDR3 is 11 residues. Per the germline V gene, CDR1 is MDHEN and CDR2 is SYDVKM. Trimming left V 6 bases short and J 6 bases short, with 6 bases between.

A remark on this clone: The germline gene is not matched at one end of the junction; a read error may be the cause. The CDR3, as DNA: TGCTGCCGGCGGGGGGTACTTGGGGAGCGGGAGAGCACAGATACGCAGTATTTT. As protein: CCRRGVLGERESTDTQYF. The rearrangement links TRBV14 to TRBJ2-3; 8 nucleotides align to TRBD2. CDR1 and CDR2 (germline): SGHDN, FVKESK. This CDR3 spans 18 amino acids.

V and J are TRBV6-6 and TRBJ1-2; tentative D call: TRBD1 (5 bases). Trimming took off 2 bases at V and 4 bases at J, with 14 bases between the two ends. The CDR3 runs to 15 residues. Germline CDR1 and CDR2: MNHNY and SVGAGI (reference sequence). CDR3 region: CASSYTGAASYGYTF. In nucleotides, the CDR3 is TGTGCCAGCAGTTACACCGGGGCAGCCTCCTATGGCTACACCTTC.

This clone came up once. The chain combines TRBV4-1 with TRBJ1-2; no clear D gene. The CDR3 consists of 16 residues. Germline V gives CDR1 MGHRA, CDR2 YSYEKL. V lost 0 bases and J lost 6, with 17 bases in between. The CDR3, as DNA: TGCGCCAGCAGCCAAGATGGCCGCGGCTTTAAGGATGGCTACACCTTC. It encodes CASSQDGRGFKDGYTF.

This chain uses TRBV6-5 with TRBJ2-6; D gene ambiguous. The CDR3 is 11 amino acids. The V gene lost 6 bases and the J gene lost 13 bases, with 10 bases spanning the gap. CDR1 MNHEY and CDR2 SVGAGI come from the germline V gene. The CDR3, as DNA: TGTGCCAGCAGATTACAAGAAGTCCTGACTTTC. The encoded protein is CASRLQEVLTF.

The V gene is TRBV11-3, the J gene TRBJ2-2, with TRBD2 identical over 12 bases. V was pared by 5 bases and J by 4 bases, with 8 bases of the junction left unmatched. This CDR3 region has 17 residues. Germline V gives CDR1 SGHNT, CDR2 YENEEA. This CDR3 is CASSLKTSGGLTGELFF. DNA of the CDR3: TGTGCCAGCAGCCTGAAGACTAGCGGGGGCCTCACCGGGGAGCTGTTTTTT.

The rearrangement joins TRBV12-3 or TRBV12-4 to TRBJ2-3; D perhaps matches TRBD2 (5 bases). CDR3 length: 13 residues. Trimming removed 2 bases from V and 5 bases from J, with 8 bases in between. DNA for the CDR3: TGTGCCAGCAGTTTACGGGGTGGAGATACGCAGTATTTT. This encodes CASSLRGGDTQYF.

The CDR3 spells CASSLFGGGDEKLFF. The DNA for the CDR3 is TGTGCCAGCAGTTTATTCGGGGGAGGAGATGAAAAACTGTTTTTT. V gene TRBV27 combines with J gene TRBJ1-4; D is possibly TRBD1 (5 bases). V dropped 1 base and J dropped 6 bases, with 12 bases sitting between them. This CDR3 is 15 amino acids long. The germline gives CDR1 MNHEY, CDR2 SMNVEV (reference sequence).

The rearrangement links TRBV9 to TRBJ2-2; TRBD2 is a possible D gene (5 bases). The CDR3 totals 15 residues. Germline CDR1 reads SGDLS; CDR2 reads YYNGEE. V was pared by 4 bases and J by 3 bases, with 13 bases between. The CDR3 loop is CASSPPAGYTGELFF. In DNA form, the CDR3 reads TGTGCCAGCAGCCCCCCGGCGGGTTACACCGGGGAGCTGTTTTTT.

This clone was seen a single time. The V call is TRBV18, the J call TRBJ2-1; 7 nucleotides agree with TRBD2. The CDR3 loop spans 14 amino acids. Germline values: CDR1 KGHSH, CDR2 LQKENI. J gave up 7 bases and V 2 bases, and 5 bases lay outside the gene matches. This chain's CDR3 is CASSPRMGGNEQFF. For the CDR3, the DNA is TGTGCCAGCTCACCAAGGATGGGGGGGAATGAGCAGTTCTTC.

This clone was picked up a small number of times. The chain joins TRBV2 to TRBJ1-1; perhaps TRBD1 as D (6 bases). Between the trimmed V and J ends, which lost 5 bases and 1 base, there was a span of 17 bases. Germline assignment: CDR1 SNHLY and CDR2 FYNNEI. The CDR3 covers 16 residues. This CDR3 is CASSLGGARGNTEAFF. DNA of the CDR3: TGTGCCAGCAGTTTAGGGGGGGCCAGGGGGAACACTGAAGCTTTCTTT.

The CDR3 reads CASSPDQKTEQYF. CDR3 bases: TGTGCCAGCAGCCCGGACCAAAAGACCGAGCAGTACTTC. This chain joins TRBV3-1 (or the pseudogene TRBV3-2) and TRBJ2-7; D is unresolved. V lost 4 bases and J 6 bases, leaving 13 bases between the germline ends. This CDR3 spans 13 amino acids. Germline CDR1 LGHDT, CDR2 YNNKEL (reference sequence).

The rearrangement links TRBV9 to TRBJ1-2; D is unresolved. CDR3 size: 16 residues. From germline, CDR1 is SGDLS and CDR2 YYNGEE. V shed 0 bases and J shed 2 bases, with 14 bases lying between them. CDR3 bases: TGTGCCAGCAGCGTAGAAGCAACTTTTCGGAACTATGGCTACACCTTC. Encoded protein: CASSVEATFRNYGYTF.

This chain connects TRBV18 to TRBJ1-4; no firm D call. V was trimmed by 3 bases and J by 5 bases, leaving 7 bases between them. This CDR3 has 13 residues. Germline V lookup: CDR1 KGHSH, CDR2 LQKENI. The CDR3 spells CASSPQQNEKLFF. CDR3 in DNA: TGTGCCAGCTCACCCCAGCAAAATGAAAAACTGTTTTTT. Drawing the rest from reference TRBV18 and TRBJ1-4, the complete variable domain is NAGVMQNPRHLVRRRGQEARLRCSPMKGHSHVYWYRQLPEEGLKFMVYLQKENIIDESGMPKERFSAEFPKEGPSILRIQQVVRGDSAAYFCASSPQQNEKLFFGSGTQLSVL.

V is TRBV19 and J is TRBJ1-4; 11 bases agree with TRBD1. In germline, CDR1 is LNHDA, CDR2 SQIVND (reference sequence). The CDR3 loop spans 18 amino acids. After removal of 7 bases from V and 8 bases from J, the junction contained 18 bases not matched to a gene. CDR3: CASTKGTGGQIGEEKLFF. CDR3 DNA: TGTGCCAGTACCAAGGGGACAGGGGGGCAAATAGGCGAGGAAAAACTGTTTTTT.

This clone appeared a single time. The chain is built from TRBV3-1 (or the pseudogene TRBV3-2) and TRBJ2-5, with D tentatively TRBD2 (5 bases). Germline CDR1 is LGHDT and CDR2 is YNNKEL (reference sequence). V lost 3 bases and J lost 5, with 10 bases in between. CDR3 length: 13 residues. The CDR3 reads CASSQGSRETQYF. CDR3 nucleotide sequence: TGTGCCAGCAGCCAGGGGAGTAGGGAGACCCAGTACTTC.